This TCR beta chain was profiled in a study of shared clonotypes between healthy human individuals. The authors loaded roughly 200 ng DNA, around 32,000 T cell genomes, into sorted-subset replicate PCRs. In the authors' methods: There were no quality scores in the junction-only immunoSEQ sequences, so filtering differed. The protocol was immunoSEQ multiplex PCR, while the TCRdb copy is restricted to in-frame clones and leaves out a portion. That table gives V, J and clone size, and the DNA gave D and trimming. Of 950,000 to 1,100,000 clones listed, around 76% are singletons. Notes on the study in general: Memory subsets had estimated richness that was generally smaller than that of naive subsets.

There are a few counts of this clone. Its antigen is unknown. The same CDR3 arises from other DNA sequences in this sample as well. The V segment lost 7 bases and the J segment 4 bases; nucleotides outside the gene matches: 5. Germline-derived CDR1 and CDR2 are SQVTM and ANQGSEA. The CDR3 is 13 amino acids. This TCR was recovered from a man between 18 and 29 years old in good health. This sequence joins TRBV29-1 and TRBJ1-5; the match to TRBD1 covers 9 bases. The sample comprised memory CD4+ T cells sorted from blood. Subset described: CD45RA-negative fraction. In DNA, the CDR3 is TGCAGCGCGGGACAGGGTGGAAATCAGCCCCAGCATTTT. Amino acids: CSAGQGGNQPQHF.